This TCR beta chain is drawn from a study of cytomegalovirus exposure and HLA in healthy donors. Study findings and constraints: The study labeled 180 or so TCR beta chains cytomegalovirus-associated. Because they were indistinguishable, some V segments, including TRBV6-2 and TRBV6-3, were excluded. Later analysis identified a missense DCLRE1C variant that was linked to TCR beta V- and J-gene trimming.

Researchers ran the PCR with 60 Vbeta and 13 Jbeta primers. Measured with immunoSEQ multiplex PCR; TCRdb has only the in-frame clones, and not every one. In total, the table holds about 54,000 clones. Germline V gives CDR1 MNHNY, CDR2 SVGAGI (reference sequence). The CDR3 loop spans 15 amino acids. The junction had 7 bases not matched to a gene; V was cut back by 6 bases and J by 3 bases. A remark on this clone: Its target is not known.

This clonotype was obtained from a woman in her thirties or forties in good health and CMV-seronegative. The J gene is TRBJ2-5, the V gene TRBV6-6; 10 bases map to TRBD2. Input material: PBMCs. CDR3 sequence: CASRRGLATEETQYF. CDR3 sequence (DNA): TGTGCCAGCAGACGGGGACTAGCGACCGAAGAGACCCAGTACTTC.